There are many counts of the clone carrying this T cell receptor (beta chain). What it binds is not known. A read error is possible here, since a much larger clone lies one base away. This CDR3 has 13 residues. V was trimmed by 7 bases and J by 2 bases, leaving 12 bases between them. The germline CDR1 and CDR2 sequences are MNHEY and SVGAGI. From about 490 ng of total RNA, TCR beta-specific cDNA was reverse-transcribed using a constant-region primer. For TCR beta, libraries were produced by three nested multiplex PCR rounds using slightly modified ARM-PCR. The two initial PCR rounds, nine to eleven cycles each, used TRBV1-TRBV30 forward and C-beta reverse primers. TCRdb re-analysed the multiplex PCR reads in MiXCR, keeping a single row per CDR3 protein. The sample carries some 120,000 distinct CDR3 sequences, 60% to 80% recorded once. The data originate from a study of tumor-infiltrating lymphocytes in primary liver carcinoma. Study-wide background: Read depth, roughly 3.5 to 8 million productive TCRbeta reads, did not differ significantly between tissues. Overall study findings and caveats: Only about 7.5-25% of top clones spanned all five tumor regions.

Co-extracted RNA and DNA came from 20-30 mg of unsorted bulk tissue. The rearrangement uses TRBV6-5 and TRBJ2-7; D gene uncertain. Input material: liver tumor tissue from sampling region 3. The subset is: tumor region T3, left-lateral pole. The TCR sequence derives from a woman in her sixties with primary liver carcinoma and hepatitis B virus infection. In DNA, the CDR3 is TGTGCCAGCAATTCCTCACTTACCTACGAGCAGTACTTC. It codes for CASNSSLTYEQYF.